The 9 T cell receptor beta chains presented below share a single source sample, sequenced in a study of shared clonotypes between healthy human individuals. CD45RO-negative CD8 cells positively selected for CCR7 made up the naive population, which excluded terminally differentiated effector memory CD45RA+ cells. The protocol was immunoSEQ multiplex PCR, while the TCRdb copy is restricted to in-frame clones and leaves out a portion. This sample carries about 750,000 clones, roughly 92% of them seen once, and the ten largest clones take 24%. The sample comprised naive CD8+ T cells sorted from blood. The receptors originated from a man aged 25 to 40 in good health.

V usage is TRBV9 and J usage is TRBJ2-2; 8 positions agree with TRBD1. V dropped 3 bases and J dropped 4; count of bases not matched to a gene: 8. From germline, CDR1 is SGDLS and CDR2 YYNGEE. CDR3 length: 16 residues. In nucleotides, the CDR3 is TGTGCCAGCAGCGCTCGGACAGGGCGAAGCACCGGGGAGCTGTTTTTT. The encoded protein is CASSARTGRSTGELFF. The full variable domain, its missing parts supplied by reference TRBV9 and TRBJ2-2, is DSGVTQTPKHLITATGQRVTLRCSPRSGDLSVYWYQQSLDQGLQFLIQYYNGEERAKGNILERFSAQQFPDLHSELNLSSLELGDSALYFCASSARTGRSTGELFFGEGSRLTVL.

This chain links TRBV28 with TRBJ1-1; 7 bases are a match to TRBD1. The junction had 5 bases not matched to a gene; V was cut back by 5 bases and J by 5 bases. The CDR3 is 13 amino acids. Germline-derived CDR1 and CDR2 are MDHEN and SYDVKM. The CDR3 nucleotides read TGTGCCAGCAGTCCGACAGGGATGACTGAAGCTTTCTTT. This sequence encodes CASSPTGMTEAFF.

The chain employs TRBV2 and TRBJ2-7; the D is unclear. This CDR3 has 16 residues. The V end was cut by 7 bases, the J end by 0 bases, with 19 bases between. From germline, CDR1 is SNHLY and CDR2 FYNNEI. CDR3 sequence reads: CASTEDGVLSSYEQYF. CDR3 sequence (DNA): TGTGCCAGCACCGAAGATGGTGTCTTGAGCTCCTACGAGCAGTACTTC.

This chain links TRBV13 with TRBJ2-1; D may be TRBD2 (5 bases). Trimming pared 7 bases from V and 3 bases from J, leaving 19 bases between. The V gene's germline CDR1 is PRHDT and CDR2 FYEKMQ (reference sequence). This CDR3 is built from 16 residues. CDR3 nucleotide sequence: TGTGCCAGCAACCCCCGAGAGGGTCTACTCTACAATGAGCAGTTCTTC. It yields the protein CASNPREGLLYNEQFF.

The gene calls are TRBV7-6 and TRBJ2-6; TRBD2 is a possible D gene (6 bases). Trimming cost V 4 bases and J 4 bases, with 17 bases left between them. The CDR3 contains 17 residues. Per the germline V gene, CDR1 is SGHVS and CDR2 is FNYEAQ. This chain's CDR3 is CASSSDRAGRGANVLTF. CDR3 DNA: TGTGCCAGCAGCTCAGACCGGGCGGGAAGAGGGGCCAACGTCCTGACTTTC. The entire variable domain, with the rest obtained from reference TRBV7-6 and TRBJ2-6, is as follows: GAGVSQSPRYKVTKRGQDVALRCDPISGHVSLYWYRQALGQGPEFLTYFNYEAQQDKSGLPNDRFSAERPEGSISTLTIQRTEQRDSAMYRCASSSDRAGRGANVLTFGAGSRLTVL.

V gene TRBV29-1 combines with J gene TRBJ1-1, with D possibly being TRBD1 (5 bases). The CDR3 runs 12 residues. Per the germline V gene, CDR1 is SQVTM and CDR2 is ANQGSEA. The V end lost 6 bases, the J end lost 3 bases, and 11 bases lay between the germline ends. CDR3 nucleotides: TGCAGCGTGATGACAGAGTACACTGAAGCTTTCTTT. It is translated as CSVMTEYTEAFF. Based on the CDR3 plus reference TRBV29-1 and TRBJ1-1, the full variable domain is SAVISQKPSRDICQRGTSLTIQCQVDSQVTMMFWYRQQPGQSLTLIATANQGSEATYESGFVIDKFPISRPNLTFSTLTVSNMSPEDSSIYLCSVMTEYTEAFFGQGTRLTVV.

This sequence joins TRBV27 and TRBJ1-2, with D perhaps TRBD1 (6 bases). Germline CDR1 MNHEY, CDR2 SMNVEV (reference sequence). V lost 8 bases to trimming and J lost 7 bases, with 23 bases between them. This CDR3 comprises 15 residues. CDR3 region: CASRPGEGVFFGYTF. The CDR3 coding sequence is TGTGCCAGCCGACCGGGGGAGGGGGTATTCTTTGGCTACACCTTC.

The chain couples TRBV2 to TRBJ2-1, with 9 nucleotides matching TRBD2. V shed 6 bases, J shed 1 base, and the junction held 4 bases outside the gene matches. The V gene's germline CDR1 is SNHLY and CDR2 FYNNEI. The CDR3 length is 15 residues. The CDR3 nucleotides are TGTGCCAGCAGGGGACTAGCCAAATCCTACAATGAGCAGTTCTTC. Encoded protein: CASRGLAKSYNEQFF.

This clone appeared once. The V call is TRBV4-1, the J call TRBJ1-3; D possibly corresponds to TRBD1 (6 bases). The germline V gene has CDR1 MGHRA and CDR2 YSYEKL. V was cut by 4 bases and J by 2 bases, with 18 bases left in between. This CDR3 region has 17 residues. The chain's CDR3 is CASSPSISGAAGNTIYF. Here the CDR3 DNA reads TGCGCCAGCAGCCCCTCGATCTCGGGGGCAGCTGGAAACACCATATATTTT.